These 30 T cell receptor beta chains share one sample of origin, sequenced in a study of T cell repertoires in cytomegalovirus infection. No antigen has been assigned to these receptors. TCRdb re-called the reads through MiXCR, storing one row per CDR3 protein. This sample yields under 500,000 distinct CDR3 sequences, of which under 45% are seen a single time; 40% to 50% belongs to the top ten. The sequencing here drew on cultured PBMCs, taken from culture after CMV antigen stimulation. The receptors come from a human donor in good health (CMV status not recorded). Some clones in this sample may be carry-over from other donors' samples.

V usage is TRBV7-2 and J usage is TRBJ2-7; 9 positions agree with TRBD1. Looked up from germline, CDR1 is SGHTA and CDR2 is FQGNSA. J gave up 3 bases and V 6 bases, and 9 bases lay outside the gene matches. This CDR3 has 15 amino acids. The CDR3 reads CASRGGQGAHYEQYF. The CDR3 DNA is TGTGCCAGCAGGGGGGGACAGGGCGCCCACTACGAGCAGTACTTC.

The CDR3: CASSSGPGQGGNEQYF. CDR3 bases: TGCGCCAGCAGCTCCGGCCCGGGACAGGGAGGGAACGAGCAGTACTTC. V usage is TRBV4-1 and J usage is TRBJ2-7, with 9 bases fitting TRBD1. The trim removed 5 bases at V and 5 bases at J, leaving 13 bases unmatched. Germline CDR1 reads MGHRA; CDR2 reads YSYEKL. The CDR3 runs to 16 residues.

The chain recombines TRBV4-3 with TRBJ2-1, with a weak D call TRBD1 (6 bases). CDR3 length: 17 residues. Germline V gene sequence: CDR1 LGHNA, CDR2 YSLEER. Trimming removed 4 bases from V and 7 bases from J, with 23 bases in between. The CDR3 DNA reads TGCGCCAGCAGCCTGACCTACGGGACCCAGCAGGGGAATGAGCAGTTCTTC. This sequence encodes CASSLTYGTQQGNEQFF.

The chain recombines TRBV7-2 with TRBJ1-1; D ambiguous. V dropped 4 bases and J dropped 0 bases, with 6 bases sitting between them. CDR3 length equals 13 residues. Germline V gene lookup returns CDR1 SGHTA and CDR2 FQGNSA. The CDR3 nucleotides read TGTGCCAGCAGCTATCCAGTGAACACTGAAGCTTTCTTT. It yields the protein CASSYPVNTEAFF.

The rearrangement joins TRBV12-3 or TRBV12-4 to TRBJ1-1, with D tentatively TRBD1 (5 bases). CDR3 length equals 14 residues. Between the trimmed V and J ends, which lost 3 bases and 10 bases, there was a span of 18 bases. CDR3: CASSLDRRVVAAFF. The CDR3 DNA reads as TGTGCCAGCAGTTTGGATCGCAGGGTGGTGGCAGCTTTCTTT.

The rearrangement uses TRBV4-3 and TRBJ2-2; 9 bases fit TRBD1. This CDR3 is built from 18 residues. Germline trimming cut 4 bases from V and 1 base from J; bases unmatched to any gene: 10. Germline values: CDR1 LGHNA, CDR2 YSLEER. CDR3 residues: CASSPSPAGQGNTGELFF. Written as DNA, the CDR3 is TGCGCCAGCAGCCCCAGCCCCGCGGGACAGGGGAACACCGGGGAGCTGTTTTTT.

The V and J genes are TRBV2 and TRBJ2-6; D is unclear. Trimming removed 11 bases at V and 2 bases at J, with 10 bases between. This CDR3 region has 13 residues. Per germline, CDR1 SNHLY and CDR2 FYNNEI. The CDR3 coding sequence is TGTGCCTTGGGTACCACTGGGGCCAACGTCCTGACTTTC. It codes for CALGTTGANVLTF.

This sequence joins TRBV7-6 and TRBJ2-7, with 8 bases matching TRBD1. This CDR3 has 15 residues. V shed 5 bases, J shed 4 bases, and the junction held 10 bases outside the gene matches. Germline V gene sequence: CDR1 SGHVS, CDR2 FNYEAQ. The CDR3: CASSPLGTGKYEQYF. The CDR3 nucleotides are TGTGCCAGCAGCCCCCTCGGGACAGGCAAGTACGAGCAGTACTTC.

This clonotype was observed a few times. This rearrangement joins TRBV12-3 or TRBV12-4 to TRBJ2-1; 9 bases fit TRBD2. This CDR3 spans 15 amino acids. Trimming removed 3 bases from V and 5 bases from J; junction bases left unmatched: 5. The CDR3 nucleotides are TGTGCCAGCAGTTTGTACCAGCGGGGGGACAATGAGCAGTTCTTC. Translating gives CASSLYQRGDNEQFF.

The CDR3 loop reads CASRTSGREWETQYF. The CDR3 nucleotides are TGTGCCAGCAGAACTAGCGGGAGGGAATGGGAGACCCAGTACTTC. The rearrangement uses TRBV7-2 and TRBJ2-5, with TRBD2 matching 13 bases. The V gene end was trimmed by 6 bases and the J gene end by 5 bases; junction bases not matched to a gene: 6. There are 15 residues in the CDR3. Germline V lookup: CDR1 SGHTA, CDR2 FQGNSA.

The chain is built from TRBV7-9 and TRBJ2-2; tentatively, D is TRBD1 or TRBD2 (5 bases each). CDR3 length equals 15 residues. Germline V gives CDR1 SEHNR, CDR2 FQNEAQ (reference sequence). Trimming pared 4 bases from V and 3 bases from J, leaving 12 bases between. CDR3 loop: CASSYRDADTGELFF. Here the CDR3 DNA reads TGTGCCAGCAGCTATCGGGACGCCGACACCGGGGAGCTGTTTTTT.

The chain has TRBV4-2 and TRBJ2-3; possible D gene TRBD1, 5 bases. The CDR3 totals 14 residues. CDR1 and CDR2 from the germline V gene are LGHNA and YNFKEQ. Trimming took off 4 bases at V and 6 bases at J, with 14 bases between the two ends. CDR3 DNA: TGTGCCAGCAGCCCCCAGGGTCGTTCGGATACGCAGTATTTT. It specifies CASSPQGRSDTQYF.

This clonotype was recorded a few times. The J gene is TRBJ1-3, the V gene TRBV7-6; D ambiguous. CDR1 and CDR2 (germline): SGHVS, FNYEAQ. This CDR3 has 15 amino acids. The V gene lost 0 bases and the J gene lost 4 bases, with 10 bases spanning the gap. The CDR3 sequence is CASSLAWEPGNTIYF. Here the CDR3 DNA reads TGTGCCAGCAGCTTAGCTTGGGAGCCCGGAAACACCATATATTTT.

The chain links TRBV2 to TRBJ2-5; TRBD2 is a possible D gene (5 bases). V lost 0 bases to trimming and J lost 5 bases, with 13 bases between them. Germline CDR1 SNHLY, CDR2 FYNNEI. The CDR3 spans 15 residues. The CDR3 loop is CASSEARVLGETQYF. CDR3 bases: TGTGCCAGCAGTGAAGCGCGGGTTTTGGGGGAGACCCAGTACTTC.

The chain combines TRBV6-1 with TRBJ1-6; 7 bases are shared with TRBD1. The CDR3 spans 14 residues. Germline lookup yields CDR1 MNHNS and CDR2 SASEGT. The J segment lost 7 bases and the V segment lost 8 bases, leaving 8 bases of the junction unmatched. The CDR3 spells CASAKTGRNSPLHF. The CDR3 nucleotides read TGTGCCAGCGCAAAGACAGGGAGAAATTCACCCCTCCACTTT.

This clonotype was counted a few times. In DNA, the CDR3 is TGTGCCAGCAGCTCCCCCCAGCGGGAGTCCTACGAGCAGTACTTC. Its protein is CASSSPQRESYEQYF. The chain recombines TRBV7-9 with TRBJ2-7; 8 positions agree with TRBD2. There are 15 residues in the CDR3. The V segment lost 4 bases and the J segment 1 base; nucleotides outside the gene matches: 6. Germline CDR1 reads SEHNR; CDR2 reads FQNEAQ (reference sequence).

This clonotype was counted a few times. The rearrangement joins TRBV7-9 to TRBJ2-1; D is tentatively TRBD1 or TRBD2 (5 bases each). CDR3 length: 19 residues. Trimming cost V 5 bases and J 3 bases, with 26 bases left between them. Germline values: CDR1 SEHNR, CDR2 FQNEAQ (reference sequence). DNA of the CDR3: TGTGCCAGCAGCCCCTCAGGGCGGGTGGGATTCAAGCACTACAATGAGCAGTTCTTC. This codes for CASSPSGRVGFKHYNEQFF.

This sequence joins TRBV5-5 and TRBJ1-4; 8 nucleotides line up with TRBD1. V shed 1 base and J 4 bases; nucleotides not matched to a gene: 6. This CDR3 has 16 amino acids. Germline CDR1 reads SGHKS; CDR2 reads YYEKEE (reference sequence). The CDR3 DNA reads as TGTGCCAGCAGCTTGCTCTTGACAGGGGTTAATGAAAAACTGTTTTTT. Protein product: CASSLLLTGVNEKLFF.

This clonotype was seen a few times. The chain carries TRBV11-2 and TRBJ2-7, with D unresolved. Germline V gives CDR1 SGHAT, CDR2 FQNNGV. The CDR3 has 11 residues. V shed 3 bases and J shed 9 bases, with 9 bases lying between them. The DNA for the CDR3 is TGTGCCAGCAGCTTTATGAGTGGGCAGTACTTC. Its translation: CASSFMSGQYF.

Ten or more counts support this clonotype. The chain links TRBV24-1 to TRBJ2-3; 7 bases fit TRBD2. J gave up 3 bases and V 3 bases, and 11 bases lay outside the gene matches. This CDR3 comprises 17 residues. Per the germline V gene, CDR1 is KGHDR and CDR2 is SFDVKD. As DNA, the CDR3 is TGTGCCACCAGTGATGGAACGGGGCCTAGCGGAACAGATACGCAGTATTTT. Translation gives CATSDGTGPSGTDTQYF.

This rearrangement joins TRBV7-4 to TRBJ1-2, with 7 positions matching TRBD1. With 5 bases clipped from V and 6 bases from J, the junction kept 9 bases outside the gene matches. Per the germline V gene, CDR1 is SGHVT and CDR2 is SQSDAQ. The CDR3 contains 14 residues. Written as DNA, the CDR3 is TGTGCCAGCAGCCATAGTTGGGACAGACATGGCTACACCTTC. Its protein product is CASSHSWDRHGYTF.

The CDR3 protein is CASSPRAAYHQETQYF. The CDR3 DNA follows: TGTGCCAGCAGCCCGCGGGCAGCCTACCACCAAGAGACCCAGTACTTC. The genes are TRBV7-8 and TRBJ2-5, with D possibly matching TRBD2 (5 bases). The V and J ends lost 5 bases and 0 bases respectively, with 16 bases between them. The CDR3 has 16 residues. Germline V gene data show CDR1 as SGHVS and CDR2 as FQNEAQ.

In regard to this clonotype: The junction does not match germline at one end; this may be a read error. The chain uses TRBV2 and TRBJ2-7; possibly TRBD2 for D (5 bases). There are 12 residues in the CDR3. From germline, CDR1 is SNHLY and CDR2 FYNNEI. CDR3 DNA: TGTGCCAGCAGTGCGGTAGGAGGAGATTTCGACTTC. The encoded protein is CASSAVGGDFDF. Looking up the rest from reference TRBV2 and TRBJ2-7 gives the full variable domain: EPEVTQTPSHQVTQMGQEVILRCVPISNHLYFYWYRQILGQKVEFLVSFYNNEISEKSEIFDDQFSVERPDGSNFTLKIRSTKLEDSAMYFCASSAVGGDFDFGPGTRLTVT.

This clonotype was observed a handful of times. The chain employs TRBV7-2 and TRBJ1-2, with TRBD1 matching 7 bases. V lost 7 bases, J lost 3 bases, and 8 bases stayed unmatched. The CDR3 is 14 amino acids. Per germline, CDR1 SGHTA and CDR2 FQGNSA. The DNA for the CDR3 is TGTGCCAGCACCCTAGGGGGCAGGGACTATGGCTACACCTTC. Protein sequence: CASTLGGRDYGYTF.

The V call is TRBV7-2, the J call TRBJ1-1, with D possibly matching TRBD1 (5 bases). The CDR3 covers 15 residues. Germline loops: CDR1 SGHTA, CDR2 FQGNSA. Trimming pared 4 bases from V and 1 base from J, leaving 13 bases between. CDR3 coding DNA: TGTGCCAGCAGCTCTGGCTCACAGGAGAACACTGAAGCTTTCTTT. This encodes CASSSGSQENTEAFF.

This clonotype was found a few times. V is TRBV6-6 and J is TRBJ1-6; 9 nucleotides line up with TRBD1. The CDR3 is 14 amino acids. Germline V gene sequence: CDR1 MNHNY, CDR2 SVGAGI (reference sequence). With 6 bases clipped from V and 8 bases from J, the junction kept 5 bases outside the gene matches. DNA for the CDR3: TGTGCCAGCAGCCGGGACAGGGTCGATTCACCCCTCCACTTT. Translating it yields CASSRDRVDSPLHF.

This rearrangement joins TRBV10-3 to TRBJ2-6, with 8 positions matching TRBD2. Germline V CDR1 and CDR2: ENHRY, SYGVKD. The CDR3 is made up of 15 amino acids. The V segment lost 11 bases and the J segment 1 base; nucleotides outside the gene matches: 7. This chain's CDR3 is CASTSGGSGANVLTF. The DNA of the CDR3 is TGTGCCTCAACCTCGGGGGGGTCTGGGGCCAACGTCCTGACTTTC.

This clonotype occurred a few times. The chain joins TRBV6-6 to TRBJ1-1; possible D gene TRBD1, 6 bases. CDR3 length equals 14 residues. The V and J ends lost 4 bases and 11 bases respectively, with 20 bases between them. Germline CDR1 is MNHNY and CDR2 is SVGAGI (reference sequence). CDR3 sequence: CASSFDRLEGEAFF. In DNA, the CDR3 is TGTGCCAGCAGTTTTGACAGGCTGGAGGGAGAGGCTTTCTTT.

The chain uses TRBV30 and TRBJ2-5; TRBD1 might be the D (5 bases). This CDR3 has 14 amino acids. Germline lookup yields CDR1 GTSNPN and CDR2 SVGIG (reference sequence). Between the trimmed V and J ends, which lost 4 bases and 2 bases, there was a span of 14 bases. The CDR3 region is CAWNRHGAQETQYF. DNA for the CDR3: TGTGCCTGGAACCGACATGGGGCACAAGAGACCCAGTACTTC.

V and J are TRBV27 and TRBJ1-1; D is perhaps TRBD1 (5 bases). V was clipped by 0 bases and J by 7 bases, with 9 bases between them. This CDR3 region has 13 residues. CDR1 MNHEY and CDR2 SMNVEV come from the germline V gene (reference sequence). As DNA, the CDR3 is TGTGCCAGCAGTTTATCCCGACAGTTTGAAGCTTTCTTT. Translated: CASSLSRQFEAFF.